The 23 T cell receptor beta chains reported below all come from one sample, sequenced in a study of T cells in Graves' hyperthyroidism and ophthalmopathy. Amplification of TCR beta CDR3 regions was performed using RNA transcripts as template. HTBI primers were used for first-round RT-PCR of the TCR CDR3. TCRdb redid the calling of the multiplex PCR reads with MiXCR, one entry per CDR3 protein. The table includes hundreds of thousands of distinct CDR3 sequences, about a third detected once. Sample: blood. Receptor source: a woman in her 40s with Graves' hyperthyroidism.

Note on this clonotype: The conserved final phenylalanine or tryptophan is absent from the CDR3, which likely points to a read error. V gene TRBV5-5 combines with J gene TRBJ2-6; D remains unclear. Trimming took 4 bases from V and 3 from J, leaving 8 bases between them. This CDR3 comprises 14 residues. Germline V CDR1 and CDR2: SGHKS, YYEKEE (reference sequence). CDR3 residues: CASSPFIGANVLTP. DNA for the CDR3: TGTGCCAGCAGCCCTTTTATTGGGGCCAACGTCCTGACTCCA.

The chain uses TRBV2 and TRBJ2-7; maybe TRBD1 (6 bases). V dropped 8 bases and J dropped 3 bases, with 23 bases sitting between them. The CDR3 covers 16 residues. The germline gives CDR1 SNHLY, CDR2 FYNNEI. The CDR3 here is CASSPAGTLTVYEQYF. The CDR3 nucleotides are TGTGCCAGCTCACCAGCCGGGACACTTACGGTCTACGAGCAGTACTTC.

On this clonotype: Since a much larger clone is just one base distant, this may be a read error. CDR3 region: CASSVGRGGKLFF. The CDR3 region has the DNA TGTGCCAGCAGCGTAGGACGGGGAGGGAAACTGTTTTTT. The genes are TRBV9 and TRBJ1-4; D not certain. The CDR3 totals 13 residues. Germline CDR1 reads SGDLS; CDR2 reads YYNGEE. Trimming removed 0 bases at V and 11 bases at J, with 11 bases between.

V gene TRBV12-3 or TRBV12-4 combines with J gene TRBJ2-5; the D gene could be TRBD1 or TRBD2 (6 bases each). This CDR3 contains 13 residues. V was cut by 7 bases and J by 2 bases, with 11 bases left in between. The CDR3 sequence is CASIEGGQETQYF. The CDR3 coding sequence is TGTGCCAGCATTGAGGGGGGACAAGAGACCCAGTACTTC.

This clonotype was seen only a few times. The chain carries TRBV6-6 and TRBJ1-1; D not resolved. Trimming pared 0 bases from V and 3 bases from J, leaving 11 bases between. The germline gives CDR1 MNHNY, CDR2 SVGAGI (reference sequence). This CDR3 contains 15 residues. The CDR3: CASSYSGGRDTEAFF. As DNA, the CDR3 is TGTGCCAGCAGTTACTCTGGAGGGAGAGACACTGAAGCTTTCTTT.

Remarks on this clonotype: One end of the junction does not line up with germline, which may come from a read error. The chain employs TRBV10-3 and TRBJ2-6; possibly TRBD2 for D (7 bases). CDR3 size: 12 residues. Germline lookup yields CDR1 ENHRY and CDR2 SYGVKD. The CDR3 DNA follows: TGTGCCACCGAGGGGGGGGGCAACGTCCTGACTTTC. Residues: CATEGGGNVLTF.

A remark on this clonotype: One base away lies a much larger clone, so this may be a sequencing read error. V gene TRBV5-8 combines with J gene TRBJ2-2; D is perhaps TRBD2 (6 bases). Germline CDR1 is SGHTS and CDR2 is YDEGEE. This CDR3 is built from 14 residues. The CDR3 DNA reads as TGTGCCAGCAGCACGGGACCGAACACCGGGGGGCTGTTTTTT. It encodes CASSTGPNTGGLFF.

The chain uses TRBV10-3 and TRBJ2-7, with D maybe TRBD2 (6 bases). CDR3 size: 11 residues. The germline CDR1 and CDR2 sequences are ENHRY and SYGVKD. V gave up 8 bases and J gave up 2 bases, with 7 bases separating them. DNA of the CDR3: TGTGCCATCGGGGGGACCTACGAGCAGTACTTC. It yields the protein CAIGGTYEQYF.

J is TRBJ1-2 and V is TRBV19; a possible D gene is TRBD1 (5 bases). CDR3 length equals 15 residues. The V end was cut by 3 bases, the J end by 5 bases, with 16 bases between. Germline loops: CDR1 LNHDA, CDR2 SQIVND (reference sequence). The CDR3 reads CASSIPVAGLYGYTF. For the CDR3, the DNA is TGTGCCAGTAGTATCCCGGTTGCAGGGCTTTATGGCTACACCTTC.

The J gene is TRBJ1-2, the V gene TRBV28; D is perhaps TRBD1 (5 bases). The CDR3 has 14 amino acids. V lost 6 bases to trimming and J lost 6 bases, with 17 bases between them. Germline V gives CDR1 MDHEN, CDR2 SYDVKM. DNA for the CDR3: TGTGCCAGCAGACCAGGGACGATTTCTGATGGCTACACCTTC. Its translation: CASRPGTISDGYTF.

This clonotype came up many times. V usage is TRBV7-8 and J usage is TRBJ1-5, with 11 positions matching TRBD1. CDR1 SGHVS and CDR2 FQNEAQ come from the germline V gene. J gave up 6 bases and V 4 bases, and 11 bases lay outside the gene matches. This CDR3 has 17 residues. The CDR3, as DNA: TGTGCCAGCAGCTACACCCTCCTGGGACAGGGGGTTCAGCCCCAGCATTTT. It codes for CASSYTLLGQGVQPQHF.

This clonotype was counted ten times or more. V is TRBV7-8 and J is TRBJ2-5, with TRBD2 as a possible D gene (6 bases). The V and J ends lost 4 bases and 5 bases respectively, with 14 bases between them. This CDR3 region has 14 residues. Germline CDR1 and CDR2: SGHVS and FQNEAQ. The chain's CDR3 is CASSWGVGGETQYF. CDR3 in DNA: TGTGCCAGCAGCTGGGGGGTAGGCGGGGAGACCCAGTACTTC.

V usage is TRBV10-3 and J usage is TRBJ2-7, with D maybe TRBD1 (6 bases). The closer fit of TRBJ2-1 to the DNA end suggests the J call may be wrong. The CDR3 loop spans 13 amino acids. From germline, CDR1 is ENHRY and CDR2 SYGVKD. The CDR3 region is CGTVPDSRNEQFF. DNA of the CDR3: TGTGGCACCGTCCCGGACAGCCGCAATGAGCAGTTCTTC.

The chain combines TRBV24-1 with TRBJ2-6, with 7 bases lining up with TRBD1. CDR1 and CDR2 from the germline V gene are KGHDR and SFDVKD. This CDR3 contains 18 residues. V was pared by 3 bases and J by 4 bases, with 11 bases of the junction left unmatched. CDR3 bases: TGTGCCACCAGTGATGTCGACAGGGTGGGAGCCGGGGCCAACGTCCTGACTTTC. Translated: CATSDVDRVGAGANVLTF.

In its sample, this clonotype was seen many times. The chain employs TRBV6-6 and TRBJ2-7; 7 positions match TRBD1. CDR3 length: 16 amino acids. J gave up 0 bases and V 5 bases, and 10 bases lay outside the gene matches. Germline V gene sequence: CDR1 MNHNY, CDR2 SVGAGI (reference sequence). As DNA, the CDR3 is TGTGCCAGCAGTGAAACAGGGGAATGGGGCTCCTACGAGCAGTACTTC. Amino acid sequence: CASSETGEWGSYEQYF.

This clonotype was seen once. This chain joins TRBV29-1 and TRBJ2-7; no definite D call. CDR1 and CDR2 from the germline V gene are SQVTM and ANQGSEA. This CDR3 region has 13 residues. Trimming took 3 bases from V and 3 from J, leaving 12 bases between them. Here the CDR3 reads CSVDDGSDYEQYF. CDR3 nucleotide sequence: TGCAGCGTTGACGACGGGTCAGACTACGAGCAGTACTTC.

As to this clonotype: An end of the junction does not agree with germline; a read error may underlie this. V and J are TRBV5-1 and TRBJ2-2, with 9 bases aligning to TRBD1. CDR1 is SGHRS and CDR2 is YFSETQ in the germline V gene. The CDR3 length is 15 residues. CDR3 region: CASSLEQGAYGELFF. In DNA form, the CDR3 reads TGTGCCAGCAGCTTGGAACAGGGGGCGTACGGGGAGCTGTTTTTT.

This clonotype was detected many times. The J gene is TRBJ2-2, the V gene TRBV6-6; D is possibly TRBD2 (5 bases). This CDR3 has 14 residues. Germline V CDR1 and CDR2: MNHNY, SVGAGI (reference sequence). Trimming stripped 3 bases from V and 1 base from J, with 6 bases between. The CDR3 DNA reads TGTGCCAGCAGTTATCGGGGGAACACCGGGGAGCTGTTTTTT. This sequence encodes CASSYRGNTGELFF.

The V call is TRBV28, the J call TRBJ2-5; tentatively, D is TRBD1 (5 bases). The CDR3 is 13 amino acids. Trimming removed 5 bases at V and 7 bases at J, with 14 bases between. The germline V gene has CDR1 MDHEN and CDR2 SYDVKM. The CDR3 sequence: CASSAQGLVTQYF. CDR3 DNA sequence: TGTGCCAGCAGTGCCCAGGGTCTTGTGACCCAGTACTTC.

As regards this clonotype: Since the CDR3 does not end with the conserved phenylalanine or tryptophan, this likely comes from a read error. No DNA is shown, since the ends of the CDR3 on it are uncertain; the CDR3 is the one TCRdb lists. The chain recombines TRBV10-3 with TRBJ2-6. The CDR3 totals 8 residues, both ends included. The germline CDR1 and CDR2 sequences are ENHRY and SYGVKD. CDR3 in amino acids: CAIPKGTS.

This clonotype was recorded many times. The DNA of the CDR3 is TGTGCCACCAGCAGAGAAACCCCCGGGGGAGGGGACGAGCAGTACTTC. Its translation is CATSRETPGGGDEQYF. The chain has TRBV15 and TRBJ2-7; 7 nucleotides agree with TRBD2. The CDR3 loop spans 16 amino acids. CDR1 and CDR2 (germline): LNHNV, YYDKDF (reference sequence). The J segment lost 5 bases and the V segment lost 0 bases, leaving 10 bases of the junction unmatched.

This clonotype showed up just a few times. V and J are TRBV3-1 and TRBJ1-5; unclear D gene. The germline V and J ends were trimmed by 1 base and 5 bases, with 12 bases remaining between them. Germline CDR1 and CDR2: LGHDT and YNNKEL (reference sequence). The CDR3 is 15 residues long. CDR3 sequence: CASSQGPGGHQPQHF. The DNA for the CDR3 is TGTGCCAGCAGCCAAGGGCCCGGAGGTCATCAGCCCCAGCATTTT. The variable domain in full, completed from reference TRBV3-1 and TRBJ1-5, reads DTAVSQTPKYLVTQMGNDKSIKCEQNLGHDTMYWYKQDSKKFLKIMFSYNNKELIINETVPNRFSPKSPDKAHLNLHINSLELGDSAVYFCASSQGPGGHQPQHFGDGTRLSIL.

This clonotype has ten or more counts. This sequence joins TRBV24-1 and TRBJ1-2; D is unclear. Germline V lookup: CDR1 KGHDR, CDR2 SFDVKD. This CDR3 has 13 residues. V lost 7 bases, J lost 4 bases, and 12 bases lay in between. CDR3 sequence (DNA): TGTGCCACCAGCCTTACGGGCCTCTATGGCTACACCTTC. Amino acids: CATSLTGLYGYTF.